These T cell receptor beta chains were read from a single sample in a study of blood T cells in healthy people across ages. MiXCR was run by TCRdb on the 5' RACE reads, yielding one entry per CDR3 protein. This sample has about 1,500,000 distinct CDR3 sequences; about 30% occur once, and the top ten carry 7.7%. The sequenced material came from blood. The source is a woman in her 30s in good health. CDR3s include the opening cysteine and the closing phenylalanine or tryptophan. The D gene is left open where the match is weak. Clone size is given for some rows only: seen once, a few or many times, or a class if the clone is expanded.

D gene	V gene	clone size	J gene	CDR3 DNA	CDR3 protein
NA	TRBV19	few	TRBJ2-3	TGTGCCAGTAGTATTAAGAGGGCGGAGGGTACGCAGTATTTT	CASSIKRAEGTQYF
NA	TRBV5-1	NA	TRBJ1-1	TGCGCCAGCAGCCCCGAGGGGTGGCTATTGAACACTGAAGCTTTCTTT	CASSPEGWLLNTEAFF
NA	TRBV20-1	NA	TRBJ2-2	TGCAGTGCTAGAGATATCCTGGGCGGGGTGTCAACCGGGGAGCTGTTTTTT	CSARDILGGVSTGELFF
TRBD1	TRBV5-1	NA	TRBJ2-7	TGCGCCAGCAGCTTACAAGGACAGGGTGCTTACGAGCAGTACTTC	CASSLQGQGAYEQYF
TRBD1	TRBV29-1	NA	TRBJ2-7	TGCAGCGTCGTTCCGTTCCAGGGGGCGTACGAGCAGTACTTC	CSVVPFQGAYEQYF
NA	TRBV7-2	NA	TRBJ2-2	TGTGCCAGCAGCTTAGCCTCGGGGCGATACACCGGGGAGCTGTTTTTT	CASSLASGRYTGELFF
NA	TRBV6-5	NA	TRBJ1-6	TGTGCCAGCAGTTACCAGGGATTGAATTCACCCCTCCACTTT	CASSYQGLNSPLHF
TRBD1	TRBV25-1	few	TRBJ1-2	TGTGCCAGCGGGGACAGGGAGGGGATACGAGGCTACACCTTC	CASGDREGIRGYTF
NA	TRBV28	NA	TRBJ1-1	TGTGCCAGCAGTTTCCGGGTTACTGAAGCTTTCTTT	CASSFRVTEAFF
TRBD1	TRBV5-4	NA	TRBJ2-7	TGTGCCAGCAGCTTGGGACAGGGGTTTATGAACGAGCAGTACTTC	CASSLGQGFMNEQYF
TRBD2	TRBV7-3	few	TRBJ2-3	TGTGCCAGCAGCTTCACCGGGACTAGCGGGGGGGTAGATACGCAGTATTTT	CASSFTGTSGGVDTQYF
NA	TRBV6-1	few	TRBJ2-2	TGTGCCAGCTGGGGGTACACCGGGGAGCTGTTTTTT	CASWGYTGELFF
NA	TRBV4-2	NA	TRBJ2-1	TGTGCCAGCACGTCCATGGACTACACCTACAATGAGCAGTTCTTC	CASTSMDYTYNEQFF